The 28 T cell receptor beta chains presented below share a single source sample, sequenced in a study of cytomegalovirus exposure and HLA in healthy donors. PCR was performed using 60 Vbeta and 13 Jbeta primers. TCRdb's table, derived via immunoSEQ multiplex PCR, lists solely in-frame clones and lacks some. The table has 180,000 or so clones, around three quarters seen once; the top ten hold about 2.5%. Source material: PBMCs. The source is a woman between 45 and 65 years old in good health and CMV-seronegative.

This clone has just a few counts. The chain links TRBV19 to TRBJ1-1; tentatively, D is TRBD1 (6 bases). CDR1 and CDR2 from the germline V gene are LNHDA and SQIVND (reference sequence). V lost 7 bases to trimming and J lost 1 base, with 13 bases between them. The CDR3 totals 14 residues. The CDR3 bases are TGTGCCAGTAAGGGGAGGGGGGAGAACACTGAAGCTTTCTTT. It specifies CASKGRGENTEAFF.

V is TRBV6-4 and J is TRBJ2-1, with D possibly TRBD1 on 6 matching bases. Trimming took 3 bases from V and 6 from J, leaving 12 bases between them. The CDR3 covers 14 residues. Germline V gene lookup returns CDR1 MRHNA and CDR2 SNTAGT. The CDR3 protein is CASSEEGVVNEQFF. CDR3 nucleotide sequence: TGTGCCAGCAGTGAAGAGGGGGTGGTCAATGAGCAGTTCTTC.

V is TRBV11-2 and J is TRBJ2-1; the match to TRBD2 covers 13 bases. V lost 0 bases to trimming and J lost 2 bases; unmatched junction nucleotides: 10. CDR3 length: 20 residues. Germline CDR1 is SGHAT and CDR2 is FQNNGV. The DNA of the CDR3 is TGTGCCAGCAGCTTAGACCGGACTAGCGGGGGCCTTGGAACCTACAATGAGCAGTTCTTC. Translated, it gives CASSLDRTSGGLGTYNEQFF. Complete variable domain (other parts from reference TRBV11-2 and TRBJ2-1): EAGVAQSPRYKIIEKRQSVAFWCNPISGHATLYWYQQILGQGPKLLIQFQNNGVVDDSQLPKDRFSAERLKGVDSTLKIQPAKLEDSAVYLCASSLDRTSGGLGTYNEQFFGPGTRLTVL.

V usage is TRBV28 and J usage is TRBJ2-7; 13 bases are shared with TRBD2. V gave up 6 bases and J gave up 1 base; unmatched junction bases: 0. CDR1 and CDR2 from the germline V gene are MDHEN and SYDVKM. This CDR3 spans 14 amino acids. CDR3 in amino acids: CASRGLAGSYEQYF. CDR3 nucleotides: TGTGCCAGCAGGGGACTAGCGGGATCCTACGAGCAGTACTTC.

This clone has just a few counts. The rearrangement uses TRBV5-1 and TRBJ2-2; 7 nucleotides align to TRBD1. The CDR3 length is 14 residues. V shed 4 bases and J 4 bases; nucleotides not matched to a gene: 4. CDR1 and CDR2 from the germline V gene are SGHRS and YFSETQ. The CDR3 DNA sequence: TGCGCCAGCAGCAACCGACAGGGCACCGGGGAGCTGTTTTTT. This codes for CASSNRQGTGELFF.

The chain recombines TRBV19 with TRBJ2-2; possible D gene TRBD1, 5 bases. Germline V gene data show CDR1 as LNHDA and CDR2 as SQIVND (reference sequence). The V gene lost 4 bases and the J gene lost 6 bases, with 6 bases spanning the gap. This CDR3 has 12 amino acids. As DNA, the CDR3 is TGTGCCAGTAGTAACAGGCCCGGGGAGCTGTTTTTT. Translating it yields CASSNRPGELFF.

V usage is TRBV6-1 and J usage is TRBJ1-2; TRBD1 agrees at 11 bases. Germline trimming cut 8 bases from V and 4 bases from J; bases unmatched to any gene: 6. This CDR3 has 14 amino acids. Germline CDR1 is MNHNS and CDR2 is SASEGT. The CDR3 sequence is CASRTGGGLYGYTF. In DNA, the CDR3 is TGTGCCAGCCGGACAGGGGGCGGGCTCTATGGCTACACCTTC.

This clone is a singleton in its sample. The CDR3 coding sequence is TGCGCCAGCAGCATCAGGCCGGGACAGGGGGCCGCTGAAGCTTTCTTT. Its translation: CASSIRPGQGAAEAFF. This chain uses TRBV5-1 with TRBJ1-1; 12 positions match TRBD1. Germline V gene sequence: CDR1 SGHRS, CDR2 YFSETQ. V trimming: 4 bases; J trimming: 6 bases; junction bases outside the gene matches: 10. The CDR3 is 16 amino acids.

The chain recombines TRBV10-2 with TRBJ1-5; 7 bases align to TRBD1. The CDR3 runs to 13 residues. V was clipped by 7 bases and J by 5 bases; unmatched bases: 5. Germline lookup yields CDR1 WSHSY and CDR2 SAAADI. The CDR3 sequence is CASTVDRDQPQHF. The CDR3 DNA is TGCGCCAGCACCGTTGACAGGGATCAGCCCCAGCATTTT.

The J gene is TRBJ1-3, the V gene TRBV16; 7 bases match TRBD1. Germline CDR1 KGHSY, CDR2 FQNENV. Trimming took 4 bases from V and 0 from J; bases not matched to a gene: 3. The CDR3 sequence is 15 residues long. CDR3 residues: CASSRTGDSGNTIYF. In nucleotides, the CDR3 is TGTGCCAGCAGCCGCACAGGGGACTCTGGAAACACCATATATTTT.

The chain uses TRBV9 and TRBJ1-1, with D possibly matching TRBD1 (6 bases). CDR1 SGDLS and CDR2 YYNGEE come from the germline V gene. The germline V and J ends were trimmed by 7 bases and 0 bases, with 13 bases remaining between them. This CDR3 contains 14 residues. The CDR3 DNA follows: TGTGCCAGCGGGGGGGGCGGGGTGAACACTGAAGCTTTCTTT. This gives the protein CASGGGGVNTEAFF.

The chain uses TRBV6-5 and TRBJ1-3; TRBD1 is a possible D gene (5 bases). V lost 6 bases and J 0 bases, leaving 12 bases between the germline ends. The CDR3 runs to 15 residues. Germline CDR1 and CDR2: MNHEY and SVGAGI. CDR3: CASSGRVLSGNTIYF. CDR3 nucleotides: TGTGCCAGCAGCGGCAGGGTGCTCTCTGGAAACACCATATATTTT.

This clone was found a few times. The rearrangement links TRBV7-6 to TRBJ2-5; D is perhaps TRBD1 (6 bases). Deletions cut 2 bases from V and 2 bases from J, with 9 bases between. The CDR3 length is 14 residues. In germline, CDR1 is SGHVS, CDR2 FNYEAQ. DNA for the CDR3: TGTGCCAGCAGCTTATCAGGACAGCAAGAGACCCAGTACTTC. Its protein is CASSLSGQQETQYF.

J is TRBJ1-1 and V is TRBV28; TRBD1 aligns across 7 bases. CDR1 is MDHEN, CDR2 SYDVKM, per germline. Unmatched junction bases numbered 2, after V lost 4 bases and J lost 3 bases. The CDR3 has 13 residues. This CDR3 is CASSYDRDTEAFF. CDR3 DNA: TGTGCCAGCAGTTATGACAGGGACACTGAAGCTTTCTTT.

This clone was recorded once. The chain combines TRBV7-2 with TRBJ1-4, with D maybe TRBD1 (6 bases). Germline V lookup: CDR1 SGHTA, CDR2 FQGNSA. Trimming pared 0 bases from V and 0 bases from J, leaving 17 bases between. The CDR3 consists of 19 residues. The CDR3 nucleotides are TGTGCCAGCAGCTTAGCGTGGGGGCTTGCTGGGTCAACTAATGAAAAACTGTTTTTT. Amino acids: CASSLAWGLAGSTNEKLFF.

This sequence joins TRBV18 and TRBJ2-1; 7 bases agree with TRBD2. The CDR3 length is 14 residues. J was trimmed by 7 bases and V by 1 base; bases with no gene match: 4. Germline CDR1 KGHSH, CDR2 LQKENI. CDR3: CASSPQGGPNEQFF. The CDR3 DNA is TGTGCCAGCTCACCACAGGGAGGGCCGAATGAGCAGTTCTTC.

As regards this clone: Sequence at one end of the junction differs from germline and may be a read error. Other nucleotide sequences in the sample specify the same CDR3. The chain uses TRBV18 and TRBJ2-7, with TRBD1 matching over 9 bases. CDR1 and CDR2 (germline): KGHSH, LQKENI. This CDR3 has 17 residues. This CDR3 reads CASSPLPGTGIPYEQYF. The CDR3 DNA sequence: TGTGCCAGCTCGCCACTTCCCGGGACAGGGATACCCTACGAGCAGTACTTC.

The chain uses TRBV27 and TRBJ1-6; 7 nucleotides line up with TRBD1. J was trimmed by 6 bases and V by 5 bases; bases with no gene match: 7. Germline values: CDR1 MNHEY, CDR2 SMNVEV (reference sequence). The CDR3 totals 15 residues. CDR3 region: CASSPGTVSNSPLHF. The CDR3 region has the DNA TGTGCCAGCAGTCCCGGGACAGTTTCTAATTCACCCCTCCACTTT.

The chain uses TRBV5-1 and TRBJ2-1, with D perhaps matching TRBD1 (6 bases). The CDR3 is made up of 14 amino acids. Per the germline V gene, CDR1 is SGHRS and CDR2 is YFSETQ. The V gene lost 4 bases and the J gene lost 5 bases, with 13 bases spanning the gap. CDR3 sequence reads: CASSLGHEHNEQFF. CDR3 nucleotides: TGCGCCAGCAGCCTGGGACACGAACACAATGAGCAGTTCTTC.

J is TRBJ2-1 and V is TRBV7-2; 10 nucleotides match TRBD2. V was pared by 3 bases and J by 6 bases, with 14 bases of the junction left unmatched. CDR3 length equals 18 residues. The germline CDR1 and CDR2 sequences are SGHTA and FQGNSA. The DNA of the CDR3 is TGTGCCAGCAGCTTGGACAGCGGGGGGGGAGGAGGTGGCAATGAGCAGTTCTTC. Translation: CASSLDSGGGGGGNEQFF.

The chain carries TRBV7-2 and TRBJ1-5, with a possible D match to TRBD1 (6 bases). CDR1 and CDR2 from the germline V gene are SGHTA and FQGNSA. Trimming took off 7 bases at V and 6 bases at J, with 19 bases between the two ends. There are 15 residues in the CDR3. In nucleotides, the CDR3 is TGTGCCAGCAACTCGGCGGGGGGCGCGGGTCAGCCCCAGCATTTT. Amino acid sequence: CASNSAGGAGQPQHF.

The gene calls are TRBV7-2 and TRBJ1-6; 10 nucleotides agree with TRBD1. The CDR3 runs 16 residues. J gave up 10 bases and V 3 bases, and 9 bases lay outside the gene matches. CDR1 and CDR2 from the germline V gene are SGHTA and FQGNSA. The CDR3 nucleotides read TGTGCCAGCAGCTTTCGCCGGGACAGGGGTGGGTCACCCCTCCACTTT. It is translated as CASSFRRDRGGSPLHF.

The count of this clone is one. The rearrangement links TRBV7-2 to TRBJ1-5; D remains ambiguous. The CDR3 spans 14 residues. With 1 base removed from V and 7 bases from J, the gap between germline ends came to 11 bases. Germline V gives CDR1 SGHTA, CDR2 FQGNSA. The CDR3 sequence is CASSLGSVAQPQHF. As DNA, the CDR3 is TGTGCCAGCAGCTTAGGGTCCGTGGCCCAGCCCCAGCATTTT.

This chain uses TRBV4-3 with TRBJ2-1; 7 bases match TRBD2. Germline assignment: CDR1 LGHNA and CDR2 YSLEER. The CDR3 is 17 amino acids. The junction had 9 bases not matched to a gene; V was cut back by 0 bases and J by 4 bases. DNA for the CDR3: TGCGCCAGCAGCCAAGAAAGTGGGCTAGCGGTTTACAATGAGCAGTTCTTC. It translates to CASSQESGLAVYNEQFF.

The chain uses TRBV28 and TRBJ2-3; the match to TRBD1 covers 7 bases. Germline CDR1 is MDHEN and CDR2 is SYDVKM. The CDR3 runs 17 residues. V gave up 2 bases and J gave up 0 bases; unmatched junction bases: 8. DNA for the CDR3: TGTGCCAGCAGTTTAACAAGGACAGGTTCTAGCACAGATACGCAGTATTTT. This encodes CASSLTRTGSSTDTQYF. Full variable domain (outside the CDR3, taken from reference TRBV28 and TRBJ2-3): DVKVTQSSRYLVKRTGEKVFLECVQDMDHENMFWYRQDPGLGLRLIYFSYDVKMKEKGDIPEGYSVSREKKERFSLILESASTNQTSMYLCASSLTRTGSSTDTQYFGPGTRLTVL.

J is TRBJ1-2 and V is TRBV28; D not resolved. Germline assignment: CDR1 MDHEN and CDR2 SYDVKM. Trimming left V 11 bases short and J 7 bases short, with 5 bases between. This CDR3 has 8 amino acids. This CDR3 reads CASGGYTF. In nucleotides, the CDR3 is TGTGCCTCGGGTGGCTACACCTTC.

This sequence joins TRBV19 and TRBJ2-3; weak D call: TRBD2 (6 bases). The CDR3 sequence is 14 residues long. V was pared by 9 bases and J by 4 bases, with 17 bases between. Per the germline V gene, CDR1 is LNHDA and CDR2 is SQIVND (reference sequence). CDR3 in amino acids: CASGWGGLSDTQYF. DNA of the CDR3: TGTGCCAGCGGGTGGGGAGGCCTCTCAGATACGCAGTATTTT.

The V and J genes are TRBV4-1 and TRBJ1-6, with D possibly TRBD1 on 6 matching bases. CDR1 MGHRA and CDR2 YSYEKL come from the germline V gene. The CDR3 loop spans 17 amino acids. The V end lost 1 base, the J end lost 7 bases, and 17 bases lay between the germline ends. The CDR3 region has the DNA TGCGCCAGCAGCCAAGGTCAAAGCCGGGACAAGAATTCACCCCTCCACTTT. It is translated as CASSQGQSRDKNSPLHF.